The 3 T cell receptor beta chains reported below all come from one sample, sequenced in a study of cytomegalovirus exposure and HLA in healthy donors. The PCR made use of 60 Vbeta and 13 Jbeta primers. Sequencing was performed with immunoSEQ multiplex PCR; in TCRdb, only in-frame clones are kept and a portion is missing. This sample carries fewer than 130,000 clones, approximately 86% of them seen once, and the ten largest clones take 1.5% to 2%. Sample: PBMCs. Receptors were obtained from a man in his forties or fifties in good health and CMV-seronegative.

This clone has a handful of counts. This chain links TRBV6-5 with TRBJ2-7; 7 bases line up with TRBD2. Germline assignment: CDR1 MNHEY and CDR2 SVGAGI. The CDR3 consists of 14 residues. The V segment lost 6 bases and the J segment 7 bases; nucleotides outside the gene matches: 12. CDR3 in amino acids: CASRSRGDPGEQYF. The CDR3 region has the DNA TGTGCCAGCAGGTCACGGGGGGACCCAGGAGAGCAGTACTTC.

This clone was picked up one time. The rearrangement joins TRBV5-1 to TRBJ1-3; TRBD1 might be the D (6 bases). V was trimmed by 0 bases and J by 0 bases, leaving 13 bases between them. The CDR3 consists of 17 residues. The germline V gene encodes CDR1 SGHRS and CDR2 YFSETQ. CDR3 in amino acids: CASSLALQGFSGNTIYF. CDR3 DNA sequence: TGCGCCAGCAGCTTGGCCTTACAGGGCTTCTCTGGAAACACCATATATTTT.

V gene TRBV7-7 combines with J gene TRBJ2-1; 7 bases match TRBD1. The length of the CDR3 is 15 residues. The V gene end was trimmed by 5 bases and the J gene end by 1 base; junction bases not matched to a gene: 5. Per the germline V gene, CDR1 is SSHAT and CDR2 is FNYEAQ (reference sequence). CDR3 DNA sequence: TGTGCCAGCAGCCCCGACAGGGTATCCTACAATGAGCAGTTCTTC. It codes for CASSPDRVSYNEQFF.